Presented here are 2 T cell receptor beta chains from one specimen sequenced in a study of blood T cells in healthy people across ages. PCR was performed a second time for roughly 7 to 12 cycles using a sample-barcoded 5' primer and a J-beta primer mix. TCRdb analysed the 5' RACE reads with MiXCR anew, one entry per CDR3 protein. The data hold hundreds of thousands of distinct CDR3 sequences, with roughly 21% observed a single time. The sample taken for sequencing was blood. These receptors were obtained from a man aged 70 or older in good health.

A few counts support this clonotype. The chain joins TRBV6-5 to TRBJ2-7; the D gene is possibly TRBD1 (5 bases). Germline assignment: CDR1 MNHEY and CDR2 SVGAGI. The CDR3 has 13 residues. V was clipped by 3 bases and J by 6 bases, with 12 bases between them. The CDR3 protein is CASSYGERGEQYF. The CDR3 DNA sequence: TGTGCCAGCAGTTATGGAGAAAGGGGCGAGCAGTACTTC.

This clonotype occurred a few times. In DNA, the CDR3 is TGTGCCAGCAGCTATATGGGAGGACGGCAAGAGACCCAGTACTTC. It is translated as CASSYMGGRQETQYF. The genes are TRBV7-9 and TRBJ2-5; tentative D call: TRBD2 (6 bases). Trimming took off 4 bases at V and 2 bases at J, with 14 bases between the two ends. The CDR3 is 15 residues long. Germline V gene data show CDR1 as SEHNR and CDR2 as FQNEAQ (reference sequence).